This T cell receptor beta chain was sequenced during a study of blood T cell repertoires in COVID-19. Background on the study: Collection of acute and convalescent COVID-19 samples took place in the United States, Italy and Spain. T cells, B-cell-depleted T cells, or PBMCs provided the cDNA or gDNA that served as material.

This clone has only a few counts. In the authors' workflow: Estimation of nucleated cell counts was performed using reference gene primer amplification. Here immunoSEQ multiplex PCR was the method, and the copy in TCRdb shows in-frame clones only, minus some. V, J and clone size are those of that table, while D and trimming were read from the DNA. The sample holds about 61,000 clones; roughly 87% are singletons and the top ten take about 5.1%. Sequenced sample: peripheral blood. The TCR comes from a man older than 75 in a cohort sampled during active COVID-19.

CDR3 DNA: TGTGCCAGCAGCTTGCGTTCCTCTGGAAACACCATATATTTT. Translation gives CASSLRSSGNTIYF. This rearrangement joins TRBV7-2 to TRBJ1-3; no definite D call. CDR1 and CDR2 (germline): SGHTA, FQGNSA. The CDR3 covers 14 residues. The V end was cut by 3 bases, the J end by 0 bases, with 6 bases between.